This T cell receptor beta chain was recovered during a study of blood T cell repertoires in COVID-19. For the study at large: Researchers got acute and convalescent COVID-19 samples from the United States, Italy and Spain. PBMCs, B-cell-depleted T cells, or T cells provided the cDNA or gDNA that made up the material.

Germline V lookup: CDR1 LNHDA, CDR2 SQIVND (reference sequence). CDR3 length: 18 residues. V trimming: 0 bases; J trimming: 3 bases; junction bases outside the gene matches: 12. In the authors' workflow: Amplification of reference gene primers provided the estimated nucleated cell counts. Sequencing was performed with immunoSEQ multiplex PCR; in TCRdb, only in-frame clones are kept and a portion is missing. The DNA gave D and trimming, while V, J and clone size come from that table. The sample contains fewer than 200,000 clones, around 72% of which appear only once. This TCR came from a woman older than 75 with acute or convalescent COVID-19. This chain joins TRBV19 and TRBJ2-3; 7 bases agree with TRBD2. Material for sequencing was peripheral blood. The CDR3 sequence: CASSIDPPAGVSTDTQYF. The CDR3 bases are TGTGCCAGTAGTATAGATCCCCCCGCGGGAGTAAGTACAGATACGCAGTATTTT.